Each of the 22 T cell receptor beta chains below was sequenced from the same sample in a study of cytomegalovirus exposure and HLA in healthy donors. TCRdb's table, derived via immunoSEQ multiplex PCR, lists solely in-frame clones and lacks some. The top ten hold 4.5% to 7% of the sample, which has about 160,000 clones, approximately 87% seen once. Sequenced sample: PBMCs. These receptors were obtained from a woman in her twenties or thirties in good health and CMV-seronegative.

CDR3 in amino acids: CSVEGGLNTEAFF. CDR3 coding DNA: TGCAGCGTTGAAGGGGGTCTGAACACTGAAGCTTTCTTT. This chain joins TRBV29-1 and TRBJ1-1; D unresolved. V was trimmed by 1 base and J by 0 bases, leaving 6 bases between them. This CDR3 spans 13 amino acids. Per the germline V gene, CDR1 is SQVTM and CDR2 is ANQGSEA. Based on the CDR3 plus reference TRBV29-1 and TRBJ1-1, the full variable domain is SAVISQKPSRDICQRGTSLTIQCQVDSQVTMMFWYRQQPGQSLTLIATANQGSEATYESGFVIDKFPISRPNLTFSTLTVSNMSPEDSSIYLCSVEGGLNTEAFFGQGTRLTVV.

The V call is TRBV25-1, the J call TRBJ2-3, with a possible D match to TRBD1 (6 bases). CDR1 and CDR2 (germline): MGHDK, SYGVNS. V was shortened by 3 bases and J by 6 bases, with 13 bases between the two germline ends. This CDR3 has 14 residues. The CDR3 reads CASSDDPGVDTQYF. Here the CDR3 DNA reads TGTGCCAGCAGTGATGATCCAGGGGTGGATACGCAGTATTTT.

The chain joins TRBV7-2 to TRBJ2-2; a possible D gene is TRBD2 (7 bases). Germline V gene data show CDR1 as SGHTA and CDR2 as FQGNSA. V lost 0 bases and J lost 2, with 10 bases in between. The CDR3 is made up of 16 amino acids. This CDR3 is CASSLASGTNTGELFF. For the CDR3, the DNA is TGTGCCAGCAGCTTAGCCAGCGGGACAAACACCGGGGAGCTGTTTTTT.

On this clone itself: One end of the junction is discordant with germline, which a read error may explain. The identical CDR3 is also encoded by other nucleotide sequences in the sample. The chain joins TRBV30 to TRBJ2-3; no clear D. The length of the CDR3 is 15 residues. Germline-derived CDR1 and CDR2 are GTSNPN and SVGIG (reference sequence). The CDR3 protein is CAWSVAKPNTDTQYF. The CDR3 DNA is TGTGCCTGGAGTGTTGCGAAACCCAACACAGATACGCAATATTTT.

The CDR3 loop reads CASSFDSLGDEQFF. The CDR3 DNA sequence: TGTGCCAGCAGCTTCGACAGCCTGGGCGATGAGCAGTTCTTC. This chain links TRBV7-8 with TRBJ2-1, with a weak D call TRBD1 (5 bases). The germline CDR1 and CDR2 sequences are SGHVS and FQNEAQ. This CDR3 has 14 amino acids. V lost 3 bases and J lost 8, with 14 bases in between.

This chain uses TRBV23-1 with TRBJ1-5, with D hard to call. TRBV23-1 is an ORF; its function is uncertain. V was cut by 10 bases and J by 7 bases, with 11 bases left in between. This CDR3 has 11 residues. The DNA for the CDR3 is TGCGCCACCTCGGTATTCCAGCCCCAGCATTTT. This codes for CATSVFQPQHF.

The chain joins TRBV9 to TRBJ2-1; 10 nucleotides line up with TRBD2. The J segment lost 8 bases and the V segment lost 4 bases, leaving 12 bases of the junction unmatched. Per germline, CDR1 SGDLS and CDR2 YYNGEE. The CDR3 spans 16 residues. CDR3 protein: CASSTSLAGAVDEQFF. CDR3 coding DNA: TGTGCCAGCAGCACCAGTCTAGCGGGGGCCGTCGATGAGCAGTTCTTC.

This clone was counted between two and nine times. This chain links TRBV7-6 with TRBJ2-7; no definite D call. The CDR3 length is 13 residues. Germline V CDR1 and CDR2: SGHVS, FNYEAQ. Trimming stripped 1 base from V and 4 bases from J, with 8 bases between. The CDR3 sequence is CASSLGSRYEQYF. The CDR3 DNA reads TGTGCCAGCAGCTTAGGCTCGAGGTACGAGCAGTACTTC.

For the CDR3, the DNA is TGCGCCAGCAGCTCACAGGGTCCCCCCCTCTCTGGAAACACCATATATTTT. It translates to CASSSQGPPLSGNTIYF. The V gene is TRBV5-1, the J gene TRBJ1-3; TRBD1 is a possible D gene (6 bases). Looked up from germline, CDR1 is SGHRS and CDR2 is YFSETQ. This CDR3 has 17 residues. V was trimmed by 3 bases and J by 0 bases, leaving 16 bases between them.

As to this clone: The sample contains more than one DNA sequence encoding this CDR3. The chain recombines TRBV5-1 with TRBJ2-2; D is unclear. The germline gives CDR1 SGHRS, CDR2 YFSETQ. Trimming took off 0 bases at V and 0 bases at J, with 6 bases between the two ends. The CDR3 runs 15 residues. CDR3 protein: CASSLGGSNTGELFF. For the CDR3, the DNA is TGCGCCAGCAGCTTGGGCGGTTCGAACACCGGGGAGCTGTTTTTT.

CDR3 nucleotides: TGTGCCAGCAGCTTGGTCGGGGCCTTCCTCCACTTT. Amino acid sequence: CASSLVGAFLHF. The rearrangement joins TRBV5-6 to TRBJ1-6, with D perhaps matching TRBD1 (5 bases). Germline assignment: CDR1 SGHDT and CDR2 YYEEEE. This CDR3 has 12 amino acids. Trimming left V 0 bases short and J 15 bases short, with 10 bases between.

This clone was detected a few times. The chain has TRBV7-9 and TRBJ1-1; TRBD1 might be the D (6 bases). Per the germline V gene, CDR1 is SEHNR and CDR2 is FQNEAQ (reference sequence). CDR3 length: 13 amino acids. With 5 bases removed from V and 6 bases from J, the gap between germline ends came to 13 bases. CDR3 residues: CASSLDGGPEAFF. In DNA form, the CDR3 reads TGTGCCAGCAGCCTAGATGGGGGGCCTGAAGCTTTCTTT.

This chain uses TRBV25-1 with TRBJ1-1; D is unclear. The CDR3 consists of 13 residues. V was shortened by 4 bases and J by 7 bases, with 13 bases between the two germline ends. CDR1 MGHDK and CDR2 SYGVNS come from the germline V gene. The CDR3 coding sequence is TGTGCCAGCAGTGTACTAGGCGGGTTTGAAGCTTTCTTT. This codes for CASSVLGGFEAFF.

The V call is TRBV19, the J call TRBJ1-3; D unclear. V was clipped by 5 bases and J by 1 base, with 3 bases between them. Germline-derived CDR1 and CDR2 are LNHDA and SQIVND (reference sequence). The CDR3 totals 12 residues. This chain's CDR3 is CASSPSGNTIYF. The CDR3 DNA reads TGTGCCAGTAGTCCGTCTGGAAACACCATATATTTT.

This clone was seen just once. This rearrangement joins TRBV6-5 to TRBJ1-1, with no clear D. CDR3 length equals 14 residues. Germline-derived CDR1 and CDR2 are MNHEY and SVGAGI. V was pared by 6 bases and J by 6 bases, with 17 bases between. CDR3 protein: CASSRTVGVAEAFF. The CDR3 DNA follows: TGTGCCAGCAGCCGTACAGTCGGGGTAGCTGAAGCTTTCTTT.

The chain is built from TRBV30 and TRBJ1-1; D unclear. Germline V lookup: CDR1 GTSNPN, CDR2 SVGIG (reference sequence). The V end lost 2 bases, the J end lost 3 bases, and 10 bases lay between the germline ends. CDR3 length equals 13 residues. The CDR3 DNA sequence: TGTGCCTGGAGTTGGGAAGAGGACACTGAAGCTTTCTTT. Translation gives CAWSWEEDTEAFF. Variable domain in full (rest from reference TRBV30 and TRBJ1-1): SQTIHQWPATLVQPVGSPLSLECTVEGTSNPNLYWYRQAAGRGLQLLFYSVGIGQISSEVPQNLSASRPQDRQFILSSKKLLLSDSGFYLCAWSWEEDTEAFFGQGTRLTVV.

Of note for this clone: Other nucleotide sequences in the sample specify the same CDR3. The chain joins TRBV6-5 to TRBJ2-7; D call uncertain. This CDR3 is 13 amino acids long. Germline lookup yields CDR1 MNHEY and CDR2 SVGAGI. The germline V and J ends were trimmed by 0 bases and 0 bases, with 3 bases remaining between them. The CDR3 loop reads CASSYSPSYEQYF. DNA for the CDR3: TGTGCCAGCAGTTACTCCCCCTCCTACGAGCAGTACTTC.

V usage is TRBV29-1 and J usage is TRBJ2-2, with D possibly being TRBD2 (5 bases). Per the germline V gene, CDR1 is SQVTM and CDR2 is ANQGSEA. Trimming left V 6 bases short and J 7 bases short, with 9 bases between. The CDR3 consists of 11 residues. CDR3 bases: TGCAGCGTGATCGGGGTCGGGGAGCTGTTTTTT. Protein product: CSVIGVGELFF.

The chain has TRBV14 and TRBJ2-7; D gene ambiguous. Germline V CDR1 and CDR2: SGHDN, FVKESK. Trimming shortened V by 1 base and J by 6 bases, and 10 bases separated the two germline ends. The CDR3 has 13 residues. The CDR3 sequence: CASSQGVQLEQYF. The CDR3 DNA follows: TGTGCCAGCAGCCAAGGGGTTCAGCTCGAGCAGTACTTC.

The chain is built from TRBV21-1 and TRBJ2-1; TRBD2, the table's D call, was not compared with the DNA. TRBV21-1 is reported as a pseudogene. This CDR3 is 10 amino acids long. The CDR3: CASREREQFF. CDR3 DNA: TGTGCCAGCAGAGAGCGTGAGCAGTTCTTC.

This chain links TRBV10-3 with TRBJ2-7; unclear D gene. Deletions cut 5 bases from V and 6 bases from J, with 8 bases between. CDR3 length: 11 amino acids. Germline CDR1 ENHRY, CDR2 SYGVKD. CDR3: CAISSEFEQYF. CDR3 sequence (DNA): TGTGCCATCAGTTCAGAGTTCGAGCAGTACTTC.

A few counts support this clone. The CDR3 nucleotides are TGTGCCTGGACCGACAGGTCCACTGAAGCTTTCTTT. Its translation is CAWTDRSTEAFF. The chain has TRBV30 and TRBJ1-1; D may be TRBD1 (6 bases). The CDR3 loop spans 12 amino acids. Trimming removed 4 bases from V and 4 bases from J, with 10 bases in between. The germline CDR1 and CDR2 sequences are GTSNPN and SVGIG (reference sequence). Together with reference TRBV30 and TRBJ1-1, the CDR3 gives the full variable domain: SQTIHQWPATLVQPVGSPLSLECTVEGTSNPNLYWYRQAAGRGLQLLFYSVGIGQISSEVPQNLSASRPQDRQFILSSKKLLLSDSGFYLCAWTDRSTEAFFGQGTRLTVV.